The sequence of this T cell receptor (beta chain) was determined in a study of Ad26.COV2.S vaccination and SARS-CoV-2 variants. For the study at large: Trial arm assignment for the donor was COV1001 Ad26.COV2.S. Regarding the study as a whole: Marked by substantial breadth, spike-specific CD8+ and CD4+ T cell responses were reportedly seen after vaccination.

V was pared by 4 bases and J by 6 bases, with 6 bases between. The germline V gene encodes CDR1 MNHNY and CDR2 SVGAGI (reference sequence). The CDR3 covers 11 residues. Treatment given: about 20 received Ad26.COV2.S at low or high dose, single or two shots; about 5 received placebo; per-sample allocation not given. Samples came from day 63 after the first vaccine or placebo injection. The shot given was an Ad26 vector that makes Wuhan-strain SARS-CoV-2 spike. TCRdb keeps only in-frame clones here, not all; method: immunoSEQ multiplex PCR. The sample includes about 320,000 clones, around 85% of them seen just once. Concerning this clone itself: No antigen is known for it.

The chain uses TRBV6-6 and TRBJ1-2; no firm D call. The sequence was obtained from a person aged 18 to 65 who received the Ad26.COV2.S COVID-19 vaccine or a placebo. The source material was peripheral blood, sampled in a trial of Ad26.COV2.S vaccine versus placebo. In DNA, the CDR3 is TGTGCCAGCAGTTTTGAGGATGGCTACACCTTC. Translation: CASSFEDGYTF.